One T cell receptor beta chain is described in this entry. Antigen unknown. Repertoires were generated with immunoSEQ multiplex PCR, while TCRdb's copy carries only in-frame clones and drops some. In the table there are under 110,000 clones, 90% of which are singletons. These data originate in a study of T cell responses to AZD1222 COVID-19 vaccine. Looking at the study overall: Second-dose recipients at about 4 or about 12 weeks were treated as one pooled group.

Study results and limitations: The repertoires were collected only after the peak T cell response. Nearly half of spike-specific TCRs reportedly target variant regions that are unmutated in the B.1.351 and B.1.1.7 variants.

V lost 6 bases to trimming and J lost 3 bases, with 12 bases between them. CDR3 length equals 13 residues. CDR1 is LNHDA, CDR2 SQIVND, per germline (reference sequence). The source of this sequence is an adult in good health. The starting material was peripheral blood, obtained on day 0 of AZD1222 vaccination. The chain links TRBV19 to TRBJ2-7; D may correspond to TRBD1 or TRBD2 (5 bases each). The CDR3 reads CASSTGTDYEQYF. The CDR3, as DNA: TGTGCCAGTAGCACCGGGACGGACTACGAGCAGTACTTC.